This TCR beta chain is from a study of blood T cell repertoires in COVID-19. Repertoires were generated with immunoSEQ multiplex PCR, while TCRdb's copy carries only in-frame clones and drops some. The sample holds approximately 100,000 clones, approximately 83% seen once. Enrolled through a virtual design, the participants were between roughly 18 and 100 years of age and came from fewer than 30 US areas. Membership in each cohort depended on participant-reported clinical history. Sequenced sample: PBMCs or T cells enriched from blood (not recorded which). The clonotype was recovered from a woman aged 45 to 65 who had recovered from COVID-19.

The CDR3 spells CATSEGRLAGHQETQYF. The DNA for the CDR3 is TGTGCCACCAGTGAAGGGAGACTAGCGGGACACCAAGAGACCCAGTACTTC. This chain uses TRBV24-1 with TRBJ2-5, with TRBD2 matching 11 bases. CDR1 and CDR2 from the germline V gene are KGHDR and SFDVKD. The CDR3 runs 17 residues. V lost 4 bases and J lost 0; bases outside the gene matches: 6.